This passage covers 32 T cell receptor beta chains from one sample sequenced in a study of pediatric ulcerative colitis. Clones were read by immunoSEQ multiplex PCR, and TCRdb kept only the in-frame ones, dropping some. This repertoire shows about 18,000 clones, around 80% found once; its top ten account for approximately 8%. One to two pinch biopsies were taken from the rectum during colonoscopy. Sequencing used gut tissue. Source of these receptors: a boy younger than 18 who was a control in a study of pediatric ulcerative colitis.

The chain joins TRBV28 to TRBJ1-6; D gene ambiguous. Germline V gene data show CDR1 as MDHEN and CDR2 as SYDVKM. The CDR3 is 14 amino acids. V lost 6 bases and J lost 7, with 13 bases in between. The CDR3 reads CASSLESQNSPLHF. CDR3 sequence (DNA): TGTGCCAGCAGCCTAGAATCTCAGAATTCACCCCTCCACTTT.

This clone was found a few times. J is TRBJ2-1 and V is TRBV19, with a weak D call TRBD2 (5 bases). CDR1 is LNHDA, CDR2 SQIVND, per germline (reference sequence). The V gene lost 10 bases and the J gene lost 7 bases, with 17 bases spanning the gap. This CDR3 contains 13 residues. The CDR3 sequence is CATHPMSGNEQFF. The CDR3 DNA reads as TGTGCCACCCACCCAATGTCGGGGAATGAGCAGTTCTTC.

This clone has only a few counts. This chain uses TRBV7-6 with TRBJ1-5; D gene unclear. Germline V gene data show CDR1 as SGHVS and CDR2 as FNYEAQ. The CDR3 consists of 15 residues. V shed 5 bases and J shed 6 bases, with 17 bases lying between them. DNA for the CDR3: TGTGCCAGCAGCCCTAGCGGGGAGGCGGGTCAGCCCCAGCATTTT. This sequence encodes CASSPSGEAGQPQHF.

The rearrangement links TRBV6-1 to TRBJ2-1, with 9 bases fitting TRBD2. CDR1 and CDR2 (germline): MNHNS, SASEGT. The CDR3 is made up of 15 amino acids. V gave up 7 bases and J gave up 0 bases; unmatched junction bases: 4. The CDR3 spells CASTQTSGSYNEQFF. The CDR3 nucleotides read TGTGCCAGCACCCAGACTAGCGGCTCCTACAATGAGCAGTTCTTC.

The J gene is TRBJ1-1, the V gene TRBV7-3; D uncertain. Germline CDR1 reads SGHTA; CDR2 reads FQGTGA. The CDR3 covers 13 residues. V was trimmed by 3 bases and J by 1 base, leaving 6 bases between them. The chain's CDR3 is CASSFSANTEAFF. Here the CDR3 DNA reads TGTGCCAGCAGCTTCTCGGCGAACACTGAAGCTTTCTTT.

This chain connects TRBV28 to TRBJ2-7, with 7 positions matching TRBD2. The CDR3 covers 15 residues. CDR1 and CDR2 from the germline V gene are MDHEN and SYDVKM. V lost 4 bases and J lost 2; bases outside the gene matches: 8. The CDR3 reads CASSSGGPYTYEQYF. The CDR3 nucleotides read TGTGCCAGCAGTTCGGGAGGACCATATACCTACGAGCAGTACTTC.

The rearrangement uses TRBV7-3 and TRBJ2-7; tentative D call: TRBD1 (5 bases). This CDR3 has 17 amino acids. V was cut by 0 bases and J by 2 bases, with 17 bases left in between. The germline V gene encodes CDR1 SGHTA and CDR2 FQGTGA. The CDR3 DNA follows: TGTGCCAGCAGCTTAACGAGTGGGGCAGGGTCTACCTACGAGCAGTACTTC. It codes for CASSLTSGAGSTYEQYF.

The gene calls are TRBV18 and TRBJ1-4; TRBD1 agrees at 7 bases. The CDR3 has 14 residues. Germline values: CDR1 KGHSH, CDR2 LQKENI. The J segment lost 6 bases and the V segment lost 5 bases, leaving 6 bases of the junction unmatched. The CDR3 loop is CASSTTQGDEKLFF. The CDR3 DNA follows: TGTGCCAGCTCAACAACTCAGGGGGATGAAAAACTGTTTTTT.

The V call is TRBV29-1, the J call TRBJ2-1; 13 nucleotides match TRBD2. Germline V gene data show CDR1 as SQVTM and CDR2 as ANQGSEA. The CDR3 contains 15 residues. V was clipped by 1 base and J by 9 bases; unmatched bases: 6. Here the CDR3 DNA reads TGCAGCGTTGAAGGTCGGACTAGCGGGAGATCTGAGCAGTTCTTC. It codes for CSVEGRTSGRSEQFF.

The chain uses TRBV19 and TRBJ2-7; possible D gene TRBD2, 7 bases. V dropped 6 bases and J dropped 3 bases, with 15 bases sitting between them. The CDR3 is 14 amino acids. Germline lookup yields CDR1 LNHDA and CDR2 SQIVND (reference sequence). The CDR3 loop is CASSRGGQSYEQYF. The CDR3 nucleotides are TGTGCCAGTAGCCGCGGGGGACAAAGCTACGAGCAGTACTTC.

The chain links TRBV28 to TRBJ2-7, with D possibly being TRBD2 (5 bases). Trimming removed 6 bases at V and 3 bases at J, with 18 bases between. From germline, CDR1 is MDHEN and CDR2 SYDVKM. The CDR3 is 15 amino acids. CDR3 bases: TGTGCCAGCAGCGGCGCCGGGATGCCGTACTACGAGCAGTACTTC. Translating gives CASSGAGMPYYEQYF.

The chain links TRBV6-1 to TRBJ1-3; no clear D gene. This CDR3 region has 15 residues. CDR1 MNHNS and CDR2 SASEGT come from the germline V gene. The V end was cut by 6 bases, the J end by 0 bases, with 12 bases between. CDR3 in amino acids: CASRPQADSGNTIYF. The DNA of the CDR3 is TGTGCCAGCAGGCCCCAGGCAGACTCTGGAAACACCATATATTTT.

The rearrangement links TRBV11-2 to TRBJ1-1; D not resolved. This CDR3 has 13 amino acids. V gave up 2 bases and J gave up 2 bases, with 6 bases separating them. In germline, CDR1 is SGHAT, CDR2 FQNNGV. The CDR3 DNA reads as TGTGCCAGCAGCTTACAGCGTAACACTGAAGCTTTCTTT. Translating it yields CASSLQRNTEAFF.

The genes are TRBV7-7 and TRBJ2-5, with D perhaps matching TRBD1 or TRBD2 (7 bases each). The V and J ends lost 5 bases and 4 bases respectively, with 11 bases between them. Germline CDR1 reads SSHAT; CDR2 reads FNYEAQ (reference sequence). The CDR3 runs 13 residues. The CDR3 DNA reads TGTGCCAGCAGCCCCAGGGGGGGAGAGACCCAGTACTTC. Translated, it gives CASSPRGGETQYF.

The rearrangement joins TRBV21-1 to TRBJ2-2; no DNA check was done on the table's D call, TRBD2. TRBV21-1 is a recognized pseudogene. This CDR3 spans 17 amino acids. This CDR3 reads CASSLSRRLGEAGELFF. The CDR3 DNA sequence: TGTGCCAGCAGCTTATCACGGAGACTAGGTGAAGCCGGGGAGCTGTTTTTT.

This chain connects TRBV29-1 to TRBJ2-1; 14 bases agree with TRBD2. Germline CDR1 reads SQVTM; CDR2 reads ANQGSEA. The CDR3 loop spans 14 amino acids. CDR3 in amino acids: CSAPTSGRAGEQFF. The DNA for the CDR3 is TGCAGTGCTCCGACTAGCGGGAGGGCCGGTGAGCAGTTCTTC.

V is TRBV7-2 and J is TRBJ2-3; TRBD2 might be the D (6 bases). V lost 5 bases, J lost 3 bases, and 12 bases lay in between. Germline CDR1 is SGHTA and CDR2 is FQGNSA. The length of the CDR3 is 14 residues. This chain's CDR3 is CASSPIRETDTQYF. The CDR3 nucleotides are TGTGCCAGCAGCCCTATTCGGGAGACAGATACGCAGTATTTT.

This clone was seen a handful of times. This rearrangement joins TRBV5-4 to TRBJ2-3, with TRBD2 matching 7 bases. Germline CDR1 and CDR2: SGHNT and YYREEE (reference sequence). This CDR3 has 16 residues. The V segment lost 4 bases and the J segment 4 bases; nucleotides outside the gene matches: 12. This CDR3 reads CASSKRAGLLADTQYF. CDR3 bases: TGTGCCAGCAGCAAAAGAGCGGGATTGTTGGCAGATACGCAGTATTTT.

V and J are TRBV2 and TRBJ2-5; possible D gene TRBD1, 5 bases. Germline V gene lookup returns CDR1 SNHLY and CDR2 FYNNEI. The length of the CDR3 is 16 residues. V was cut by 1 base and J by 2 bases, with 14 bases left in between. Here the CDR3 reads CASSEEVDIVQETQYF. CDR3 nucleotide sequence: TGTGCCAGCAGTGAAGAGGTGGACATCGTTCAAGAGACCCAGTACTTC.

This chain joins TRBV5-1 and TRBJ1-1; D perhaps matches TRBD1 (5 bases). Germline assignment: CDR1 SGHRS and CDR2 YFSETQ. With 2 bases removed from V and 5 bases from J, the gap between germline ends came to 16 bases. This CDR3 comprises 15 residues. CDR3 sequence reads: CASSLQDWGRTEAFF. In nucleotides, the CDR3 is TGCGCCAGCAGCTTACAGGACTGGGGTCGGACTGAAGCTTTCTTT.

The rearrangement uses TRBV18 and TRBJ2-1, with D possibly TRBD2 on 6 matching bases. The V end was cut by 4 bases, the J end by 2 bases, with 12 bases between. The CDR3 extends over 15 amino acids. From germline, CDR1 is KGHSH and CDR2 LQKENI. CDR3 in amino acids: CASSRGVPTYNEQFF. The CDR3, as DNA: TGTGCCAGCTCACGGGGGGTTCCTACCTACAATGAGCAGTTCTTC.

The chain recombines TRBV6-5 with TRBJ2-3; a possible D gene is TRBD2 (6 bases). The germline CDR1 and CDR2 sequences are MNHEY and SVGAGI. The CDR3 runs to 15 residues. V was shortened by 2 bases and J by 2 bases, with 11 bases between the two germline ends. The CDR3 DNA reads as TGTGCCAGCAGTTACGGCCGGGAGCCCACAGATACGCAGTATTTT. Translated, it gives CASSYGREPTDTQYF.

This sequence joins TRBV5-4 and TRBJ2-2; no reliable D call. V was trimmed by 0 bases and J by 1 base, leaving 7 bases between them. Germline V lookup: CDR1 SGHNT, CDR2 YYREEE (reference sequence). The CDR3 has 15 amino acids. CDR3 sequence reads: CASSLEAGNTGELFF. The CDR3 DNA follows: TGTGCCAGCAGCTTGGAGGCCGGGAACACCGGGGAGCTGTTTTTT.

This clone was counted only a few times. The chain is built from TRBV5-4 and TRBJ2-1, with 8 bases lining up with TRBD1. Germline CDR1 reads SGHNT; CDR2 reads YYREEE (reference sequence). This CDR3 is 15 amino acids long. V shed 1 base, J shed 4 bases, and the junction held 4 bases outside the gene matches. CDR3 in DNA: TGTGCCAGCAGCTTGTCGCAGGGGGCTTACAATGAGCAGTTCTTC. Encoded protein: CASSLSQGAYNEQFF.

This clone occurred a few times. This rearrangement joins TRBV7-2 to TRBJ1-2; possibly TRBD1 for D (5 bases). The V end lost 5 bases, the J end lost 3 bases, and 22 bases lay between the germline ends. The germline V gene encodes CDR1 SGHTA and CDR2 FQGNSA. The CDR3 runs 17 residues. CDR3 sequence reads: CASSQWGGSWGDYGYTF. The CDR3 nucleotides read TGTGCCAGCAGCCAGTGGGGAGGGAGCTGGGGGGACTATGGCTACACCTTC.

This clone was seen more than once but under ten times. The chain recombines TRBV5-1 with TRBJ2-1; 10 bases are shared with TRBD2. This CDR3 spans 15 amino acids. Losses at the gene ends were 5 bases for V and 7 bases for J; bases not matched to a gene: 9. From germline, CDR1 is SGHRS and CDR2 YFSETQ. CDR3 DNA sequence: TGCGCCAGCAGGCCTAGCGGGAGCACCTGGAATGAGCAGTTCTTC. Protein product: CASRPSGSTWNEQFF. Full variable domain (rest looked up from reference TRBV5-1 and TRBJ2-1): KAGVTQTPRYLIKTRGQQVTLSCSPISGHRSVSWYQQTPGQGLQFLFEYFSETQRNKGNFPGRFSGRQFSNSRSEMNVSTLELGDSALYLCASRPSGSTWNEQFFGPGTRLTVL.

The chain has TRBV9 and TRBJ2-7, with 7 bases lining up with TRBD1. The CDR3 loop spans 13 amino acids. Germline CDR1 SGDLS, CDR2 YYNGEE. V gave up 2 bases and J gave up 5 bases; unmatched junction bases: 4. The CDR3 loop is CASSVTGFDEQYF. The CDR3, as DNA: TGTGCCAGCAGCGTGACAGGGTTTGACGAGCAGTACTTC. Based on the CDR3 plus reference TRBV9 and TRBJ2-7, the full variable domain is DSGVTQTPKHLITATGQRVTLRCSPRSGDLSVYWYQQSLDQGLQFLIQYYNGEERAKGNILERFSAQQFPDLHSELNLSSLELGDSALYFCASSVTGFDEQYFGPGTRLTVT.

The CDR3 here is CASSLGQGLNQPQHF. The CDR3 coding sequence is TGTGCCAGCAGCTTAGGTCAGGGCCTCAATCAGCCCCAGCATTTT. The chain joins TRBV7-2 to TRBJ1-5; weak D call: TRBD1 (5 bases). The V end lost 1 base, the J end lost 3 bases, and 10 bases lay between the germline ends. Per germline, CDR1 SGHTA and CDR2 FQGNSA. This CDR3 comprises 15 residues.

Concerning this clone itself: An end of the junction does not agree with germline; a read error may underlie this. The chain carries TRBV19 and TRBJ1-1, with TRBD1 identical over 7 bases. Germline CDR1 is LNHDA and CDR2 is SQIVND (reference sequence). CDR3 length: 12 amino acids. The CDR3 sequence: CASSISTGPHRF. In nucleotides, the CDR3 is TGTGCCAGTAGTATCTCGACAGGGCCCCACCGTTTT.

The V gene is TRBV7-9, the J gene TRBJ1-1; no clear D gene. This CDR3 contains 12 residues. V lost 1 base and J 5 bases, leaving 5 bases between the germline ends. Germline V gives CDR1 SEHNR, CDR2 FQNEAQ (reference sequence). The CDR3 region is CASSLDRTEAFF. Here the CDR3 DNA reads TGTGCCAGCAGCTTAGACCGGACTGAAGCTTTCTTT.

The rearrangement links TRBV16 to TRBJ2-7, with 12 bases aligning to TRBD2. Trimming took 4 bases from V and 6 from J; bases not matched to a gene: 10. Germline assignment: CDR1 KGHSY and CDR2 FQNENV. This CDR3 spans 16 amino acids. CDR3 loop: CASSPRLAGDVTEQYF. The DNA for the CDR3 is TGTGCCAGCAGCCCTCGACTAGCGGGAGATGTTACCGAGCAGTACTTC. Combining the CDR3 with reference TRBV16 and TRBJ2-7 gives the whole variable domain GEEVAQTPKHLVRGEGQKAKLYCAPIKGHSYVFWYQQVLKNEFKFLISFQNENVFDETGMPKERFSAKCLPNSPCSLEIQATKLEDSAVYFCASSPRLAGDVTEQYFGPGTRLTVT.

V and J are TRBV5-4 and TRBJ2-1, with D possibly matching TRBD2 (7 bases). This CDR3 has 14 amino acids. V was pared by 4 bases and J by 8 bases, with 16 bases between. Germline V lookup: CDR1 SGHNT, CDR2 YYREEE (reference sequence). The CDR3 nucleotides read TGTGCCAGCAGCCCATTTACAGGGAGGGATGAGCAGTTCTTC. The encoded protein is CASSPFTGRDEQFF.